This TCR beta chain was sequenced for a study of beta chain features in type 1 diabetes. The whole isolated RNA underwent reverse transcription, so sequencing captured expressed TCRB transcripts. Generated by immunoSEQ multiplex PCR, the TCRdb table keeps only in-frame clones and is missing some. The sample carries 300,000 to 450,000 clones, roughly a fifth recorded once. Each population that was sorted was more than 95% pure. A few counts support this clone. Looked up from germline, CDR1 is GTSNPN and CDR2 is SVGIG (reference sequence). The CDR3 extends over 16 amino acids. Trimming left V 1 base short and J 5 bases short, with 17 bases between.

The source is a woman between 18 and 29 years old in good health. This chain uses TRBV30 with TRBJ2-2, with D maybe TRBD2 (6 bases). The sample consisted of naive CD4+ T cells from blood. CDR3 nucleotide sequence: TGTGCCTGGAGTGCGGGACTGGGCTTTGGGACCGGGGAGCTGTTTTTT. Translation: CAWSAGLGFGTGELFF.